The 5 T cell receptor beta chains in this list originate from one sample, sequenced in a study of response to subunit inactivated influenza vaccine. Using its own MiXCR run on the RT-PCR reads, TCRdb lists one record per CDR3 protein. The sample has some 520,000 distinct CDR3 sequences, 16% seen once. Sequences were derived from CD4+ T cells sorted from PBMCs, sampled approximately 25 months after vaccination. These receptors came from a man aged 50 to 69 who received an inactivated influenza vaccine.

The sample holds a few counts of this clonotype. The CDR3 region is CASSQQEYEQYF. For the CDR3, the DNA is TGTGCCAGCTCACAACAGGAGTACGAGCAGTACTTC. The chain combines TRBV18 with TRBJ2-7; D is possibly TRBD1 (5 bases). With 4 bases removed from V and 4 bases from J, the gap between germline ends came to 8 bases. The CDR3 totals 12 residues. Germline V gene lookup returns CDR1 KGHSH and CDR2 LQKENI.

The V call is TRBV9, the J call TRBJ2-2; 11 positions agree with TRBD2. The CDR3 extends over 16 amino acids. Germline CDR1 is SGDLS and CDR2 is YYNGEE. V lost 2 bases to trimming and J lost 4 bases; unmatched junction nucleotides: 4. CDR3 sequence reads: CASSVTSGSITGELFF. Written as DNA, the CDR3 is TGTGCCAGCAGCGTCACTAGCGGGAGTATCACCGGGGAGCTGTTTTTT.

The chain is built from TRBV5-5 and TRBJ2-1; TRBD2 aligns across 9 bases. The V segment lost 4 bases and the J segment 4 bases; nucleotides outside the gene matches: 9. The CDR3 length is 16 residues. Germline values: CDR1 SGHKS, CDR2 YYEKEE (reference sequence). The CDR3 nucleotides are TGTGCCAGCAGCGGCGGGGCGGGAGGGAGTTACAATGAGCAGTTCTTC. It translates to CASSGGAGGSYNEQFF.

This clonotype was detected only a few times. This chain uses TRBV6-1 with TRBJ2-4, with 14 bases aligning to TRBD2. CDR1 and CDR2 (germline): MNHNS, SASEGT. This CDR3 spans 16 amino acids. The J segment lost 3 bases and the V segment lost 8 bases, leaving 6 bases of the junction unmatched. CDR3: CASRGLAGGIKNIQYF. For the CDR3, the DNA is TGTGCCAGCCGAGGACTAGCGGGGGGAATCAAAAACATTCAGTACTTC.

In this sample, this clonotype turned up many times. V gene TRBV20-1 combines with J gene TRBJ1-5; 7 bases map to TRBD1. Trimming cost V 5 bases and J 7 bases; bases outside gene matches: 8. The CDR3 spans 13 residues. Germline-derived CDR1 and CDR2 are DFQATT and SNEGSKA (reference sequence). The CDR3 DNA is TGCAGTGCTGGGACAGCGGCTGGACAGCCCCAGCATTTT. Translated, it gives CSAGTAAGQPQHF.